Presented here are 29 T cell receptor beta chains from one specimen sequenced in a study of blood T cell repertoires in COVID-19. TCRdb's table, derived via immunoSEQ multiplex PCR, lists solely in-frame clones and lacks some. This table holds some 58,000 clones, 70% to 90% found once. The specimen was peripheral blood. The receptors were gathered from a man aged 60-69 years with COVID-19, enrolled during active disease.

The V call is TRBV5-1, the J call TRBJ2-1, with TRBD2 identical over 11 bases. Per germline, CDR1 SGHRS and CDR2 YFSETQ. CDR3 length equals 15 residues. With 5 bases clipped from V and 4 bases from J, the junction kept 5 bases outside the gene matches. This CDR3 reads CASSLAGGTYNEQFF. CDR3 nucleotides: TGCGCCAGCAGTTTAGCGGGGGGGACGTACAATGAGCAGTTCTTC. Variable domain in full (rest from reference TRBV5-1 and TRBJ2-1): KAGVTQTPRYLIKTRGQQVTLSCSPISGHRSVSWYQQTPGQGLQFLFEYFSETQRNKGNFPGRFSGRQFSNSRSEMNVSTLELGDSALYLCASSLAGGTYNEQFFGPGTRLTVL.

The V call is TRBV6-1, the J call TRBJ1-2, with unresolved D. The germline gives CDR1 MNHNS, CDR2 SASEGT. V gave up 2 bases and J gave up 0 bases, with 10 bases separating them. This CDR3 contains 15 residues. The CDR3 reads CASSEQVEANYGYTF. In DNA, the CDR3 is TGTGCCAGCAGTGAACAAGTAGAGGCTAACTATGGCTACACCTTC.

This chain uses TRBV4-1 with TRBJ1-2, with unresolved D. This CDR3 has 14 amino acids. Germline CDR1 is MGHRA and CDR2 is YSYEKL. V gave up 5 bases and J gave up 3 bases, with 13 bases separating them. For the CDR3, the DNA is TGCGCCAGCAGCTCCCCGGGTTTCGACTATGGCTACACCTTC. Translation: CASSSPGFDYGYTF.

This chain connects TRBV2 to TRBJ2-7; 7 bases agree with TRBD2. CDR1 SNHLY and CDR2 FYNNEI come from the germline V gene. This CDR3 contains 15 residues. Trimming cost V 4 bases and J 1 base; bases outside gene matches: 7. CDR3 protein: CASSVAGDLSYEQYF. The CDR3 nucleotides read TGTGCCAGCAGTGTGGCGGGGGATCTATCCTACGAGCAGTACTTC.

The genes are TRBV5-1 and TRBJ2-7; 10 nucleotides agree with TRBD1. Trimming removed 4 bases from V and 3 bases from J; junction bases left unmatched: 7. CDR1 is SGHRS and CDR2 is YFSETQ in the germline V gene. CDR3 length equals 15 residues. The CDR3 nucleotides read TGCGCCAGCAGCCAGACAGGGGGCGAGATCTACGAGCAGTACTTC. Residues: CASSQTGGEIYEQYF.

This clone showed up just once. This rearrangement joins TRBV18 to TRBJ1-2, with no clear D. This CDR3 region has 12 residues. Trimming cost V 4 bases and J 8 bases, with 11 bases left between them. Germline V CDR1 and CDR2: KGHSH, LQKENI. DNA of the CDR3: TGTGCCAGCTCACGGGCGTTATGGGGCTACACCTTC. Translated: CASSRALWGYTF.

The V and J genes are TRBV7-8 and TRBJ2-2, with 10 nucleotides matching TRBD1. The germline V gene encodes CDR1 SGHVS and CDR2 FQNEAQ. There are 14 residues in the CDR3. The junction had 5 bases not matched to a gene; V was cut back by 7 bases and J by 6 bases. CDR3 bases: TGTGCCAGCACCATGGACAGGGGGGCCGGGGAGCTGTTTTTT. This sequence encodes CASTMDRGAGELFF.

This chain connects TRBV11-2 to TRBJ1-1; D unclear. The CDR3 has 13 amino acids. Trimming took 3 bases from V and 5 from J, leaving 10 bases between them. Germline values: CDR1 SGHAT, CDR2 FQNNGV. The CDR3 spells CASSFPSTTEAFF. DNA for the CDR3: TGTGCCAGCAGCTTCCCCTCGACTACTGAAGCTTTCTTT.

The chain carries TRBV11-3 and TRBJ2-2; possible D gene TRBD2, 5 bases. CDR1 and CDR2 from the germline V gene are SGHNT and YENEEA. V gave up 5 bases and J gave up 2 bases, with 18 bases separating them. This CDR3 is 17 amino acids long. The CDR3 region is CASSPGEPRHNTGELFF. CDR3 sequence (DNA): TGTGCCAGCAGCCCCGGGGAGCCAAGACACAACACCGGGGAGCTGTTTTTT.

This clone turned up a few times. The CDR3: CASSGRDSYEQYF. CDR3 DNA: TGTGCCAGCAGCGGCCGGGACAGTTACGAGCAGTACTTC. The genes are TRBV9 and TRBJ2-7; 7 positions agree with TRBD1. V shed 3 bases and J 4 bases; nucleotides not matched to a gene: 4. The CDR3 has 13 amino acids. Looked up from germline, CDR1 is SGDLS and CDR2 is YYNGEE. Supplemented by reference TRBV9 and TRBJ2-7, the full variable domain reads DSGVTQTPKHLITATGQRVTLRCSPRSGDLSVYWYQQSLDQGLQFLIQYYNGEERAKGNILERFSAQQFPDLHSELNLSSLELGDSALYFCASSGRDSYEQYFGPGTRLTVT.

The chain carries TRBV9 and TRBJ2-2; 8 nucleotides agree with TRBD2. This CDR3 spans 15 amino acids. Germline lookup yields CDR1 SGDLS and CDR2 YYNGEE. The junction had 7 bases not matched to a gene; V was cut back by 5 bases and J by 4 bases. CDR3 sequence reads: CASREAGAGTGELFF. For the CDR3, the DNA is TGTGCCAGCAGGGAAGCGGGGGCGGGCACCGGGGAGCTGTTTTTT.

This clone was seen more than once but under ten times. The V and J genes are TRBV6-2 or TRBV6-3 and TRBJ2-3; 12 nucleotides agree with TRBD2. Germline V gives CDR1 MNHEY, CDR2 SVGEGT. J was trimmed by 4 bases and V by 6 bases; bases with no gene match: 2. CDR3 length: 14 amino acids. CDR3 nucleotides: TGTGCCAGCAGGCCTAGCGGGAGGGCAGATACGCAGTATTTT. Translated: CASRPSGRADTQYF.

The chain employs TRBV2 and TRBJ1-3; the match to TRBD1 covers 7 bases. The CDR3 contains 18 residues. From germline, CDR1 is SNHLY and CDR2 FYNNEI. Trimming cost V 2 bases and J 0 bases; bases outside gene matches: 10. CDR3 sequence reads: CASSERLDREYSGNTIYF. The CDR3 nucleotides read TGTGCCAGCAGTGAACGGCTAGACAGGGAATACTCTGGAAACACCATATATTTT. Supplemented by reference TRBV2 and TRBJ1-3, the full variable domain reads EPEVTQTPSHQVTQMGQEVILRCVPISNHLYFYWYRQILGQKVEFLVSFYNNEISEKSEIFDDQFSVERPDGSNFTLKIRSTKLEDSAMYFCASSERLDREYSGNTIYFGEGSWLTVV.

V and J are TRBV27 and TRBJ1-2; 9 nucleotides agree with TRBD1. The germline V gene encodes CDR1 MNHEY and CDR2 SMNVEV (reference sequence). The CDR3 has 14 residues. J was trimmed by 7 bases and V by 5 bases; bases with no gene match: 8. The CDR3 loop reads CASSPTGGAGGYTF. The CDR3 DNA follows: TGTGCCAGCAGTCCCACAGGGGGCGCGGGTGGCTACACCTTC.

CDR3 loop: CASSFVSGGRNQPQHF. The CDR3 bases are TGTGCCAGCAGCTTTGTTTCAGGGGGTCGGAATCAGCCCCAGCATTTT. The chain carries TRBV7-9 and TRBJ1-5; TRBD1 agrees at 7 bases. The CDR3 length is 16 residues. CDR1 is SEHNR and CDR2 is FQNEAQ in the germline V gene (reference sequence). With V trimmed by 3 bases and J by 4 bases, 9 bases remained unmatched.

This clone appeared once. The V and J genes are TRBV9 and TRBJ2-3; 9 positions match TRBD2. CDR1 and CDR2 from the germline V gene are SGDLS and YYNGEE. With 3 bases clipped from V and 0 bases from J, the junction kept 5 bases outside the gene matches. This CDR3 comprises 16 residues. The CDR3 protein is CASSANSGRSTDTQYF. For the CDR3, the DNA is TGTGCCAGCAGCGCAAACAGCGGGAGGAGCACAGATACGCAGTATTTT.

This chain joins TRBV19 and TRBJ2-1, with a tentative D call TRBD2 (5 bases). The CDR3 is 17 residues long. From germline, CDR1 is LNHDA and CDR2 SQIVND (reference sequence). Trimming pared 5 bases from V and 0 bases from J, leaving 17 bases between. The chain's CDR3 is CASSVFLAKSSYNEQFF. The CDR3 nucleotides read TGTGCCAGTAGTGTTTTTTTAGCGAAGAGCTCCTACAATGAGCAGTTCTTC.

This chain links TRBV11-1 with TRBJ1-2; unclear D gene. Deletions cut 1 base from V and 2 bases from J, with 8 bases between. The germline CDR1 and CDR2 sequences are SGHAT and FQDESV (reference sequence). The CDR3 contains 14 residues. This chain's CDR3 is CASSLVAANYGYTF. As DNA, the CDR3 is TGTGCCAGCAGCTTAGTCGCCGCGAACTATGGCTACACCTTC.

The chain employs TRBV5-6 and TRBJ2-1; 10 bases line up with TRBD2. Germline trimming cut 3 bases from V and 10 bases from J; bases unmatched to any gene: 16. Germline V gene sequence: CDR1 SGHDT, CDR2 YYEEEE. The CDR3 covers 17 residues. In nucleotides, the CDR3 is TGTGCCAGCAGCTACAGTCTAGCGGGGGCACCCACAGGGGAGCAGTTCTTC. This sequence encodes CASSYSLAGAPTGEQFF.

This chain connects TRBV5-1 to TRBJ1-1; D is ambiguous. The CDR3 length is 14 residues. CDR1 and CDR2 (germline): SGHRS, YFSETQ. V shed 5 bases and J shed 0 bases, with 11 bases lying between them. DNA for the CDR3: TGCGCCAGCAGGTTAGAGTTCATGAACACTGAAGCTTTCTTT. It encodes CASRLEFMNTEAFF.

The rearrangement links TRBV11-2 to TRBJ1-4; TRBD1 agrees at 7 bases. The CDR3 is made up of 15 amino acids. The V segment lost 0 bases and the J segment 8 bases; nucleotides outside the gene matches: 6. The germline CDR1 and CDR2 sequences are SGHAT and FQNNGV. The CDR3 DNA reads as TGTGCCAGCAGCTTAGATGTCAGGGGGGACGAAAAACTGTTTTTT. Its protein product is CASSLDVRGDEKLFF.

The chain carries TRBV5-1 and TRBJ2-7; 11 nucleotides agree with TRBD1. V was clipped by 3 bases and J by 5 bases; unmatched bases: 7. The CDR3 totals 15 residues. Germline CDR1 and CDR2: SGHRS and YFSETQ. CDR3 nucleotide sequence: TGCGCCAGCAGCTCCGCCGGACAGGGGGCAAACGAGCAGTACTTC. This translates into CASSSAGQGANEQYF.

The J gene is TRBJ2-1, the V gene TRBV10-3, with TRBD2 matching over 12 bases. Germline-derived CDR1 and CDR2 are ENHRY and SYGVKD. This CDR3 comprises 15 residues. The trim removed 2 bases at V and 9 bases at J, leaving 5 bases unmatched. CDR3 loop: CAISEETSGSTEQFF. As DNA, the CDR3 is TGTGCCATCAGTGAGGAGACTAGCGGGAGCACTGAGCAGTTCTTC.

CDR3 sequence: CASSVDVGNYEQYF. The CDR3 coding sequence is TGTGCCAGCAGCGTAGATGTCGGGAACTACGAGCAGTACTTC. This sequence joins TRBV9 and TRBJ2-7; weak D call: TRBD2 (5 bases). Per the germline V gene, CDR1 is SGDLS and CDR2 is YYNGEE. Trimming took off 0 bases at V and 3 bases at J, with 10 bases between the two ends. The CDR3 runs 14 residues. Full variable domain (missing parts from reference TRBV9 and TRBJ2-7): DSGVTQTPKHLITATGQRVTLRCSPRSGDLSVYWYQQSLDQGLQFLIQYYNGEERAKGNILERFSAQQFPDLHSELNLSSLELGDSALYFCASSVDVGNYEQYFGPGTRLTVT.

This CDR3 reads CASSLAGGETQYF. CDR3 DNA sequence: TGCGCCAGCAGCCTTGCCGGCGGCGAGACCCAGTACTTC. V is TRBV5-1 and J is TRBJ2-5; D gene ambiguous. Germline values: CDR1 SGHRS, CDR2 YFSETQ. V was trimmed by 4 bases and J by 5 bases, leaving 12 bases between them. The CDR3 covers 13 residues.

V gene TRBV11-3 combines with J gene TRBJ2-3; 10 bases agree with TRBD2. The CDR3 consists of 17 residues. CDR1 and CDR2 (germline): SGHNT, YENEEA. V dropped 5 bases and J dropped 0; count of bases not matched to a gene: 8. The DNA for the CDR3 is TGTGCCAGCAGCCATCTAGCGGGAGTGGGGAGCACAGATACGCAGTATTTT. Protein: CASSHLAGVGSTDTQYF.

The chain joins TRBV27 to TRBJ2-1, with 8 bases lining up with TRBD1. The CDR3 consists of 14 residues. V lost 3 bases and J lost 7; bases outside the gene matches: 5. CDR1 is MNHEY, CDR2 SMNVEV, per germline (reference sequence). This CDR3 reads CASSLAGGPNEQFF. The DNA of the CDR3 is TGTGCCAGCAGTTTGGCAGGGGGCCCGAATGAGCAGTTCTTC.

The genes are TRBV4-3 and TRBJ2-4; 7 positions agree with TRBD2. The V segment lost 0 bases and the J segment 0 bases; nucleotides outside the gene matches: 8. The CDR3 spans 18 residues. Germline CDR1 LGHNA, CDR2 YSLEER. CDR3 coding DNA: TGCGCCAGCAGCCAAGATACTTTGGGGAGGGGAGCCAAAAACATTCAGTACTTC. This sequence encodes CASSQDTLGRGAKNIQYF.

The chain links TRBV24-1 to TRBJ2-5; 7 bases line up with TRBD2. This CDR3 is built from 15 residues. Trimming took 5 bases from V and 5 from J; bases not matched to a gene: 10. Germline lookup yields CDR1 KGHDR and CDR2 SFDVKD. DNA for the CDR3: TGTGCCACCAGTGGTTGGATGGGGGGGGTCGAGACCCAGTACTTC. Translation gives CATSGWMGGVETQYF.